This is a list of T cell receptor beta chains from one sample in a study of T-cell reconstitution after alpha-beta-depleted transplantation in children. MiXCR, run by TCRdb on the PCR reads, gives a single entry per CDR3 protein. Of roughly 590,000 distinct CDR3 sequences in the sample, 16% are singletons; the top ten hold 0.85% to 1.3%. The sequenced sample was PBMCs from the stem cell graft donor, obtained from the stem cell graft. Source of these receptors: a human donor who donated a stem cell graft to a child with acute myeloid leukemia. The CDR3 runs from the conserved cysteine through the conserved F or W. Fields, in order: CDR3 DNA, CDR3 protein, D gene, J gene, V gene, clone size. The D gene is left open where the match is weak. Not all rows give a size; the values are once, few, many and, for expanded clones, a class.

TGTGCCAGCAGCTTCAGGACTGCCTCGTACAATGAGCAGTTCTTC	CASSFRTASYNEQFF	.	TRBJ2-1	TRBV7-9	.
TGTGCCAGCAGCTTGGCGCCAGGGGGCGTTGACAATGAGCAGTTCTTC	CASSLAPGGVDNEQFF	TRBD1	TRBJ2-1	TRBV5-6	few
TGCAGTGCCGCAGTCTCTGGTGGAAACTCCAATGAGCAGTTCTTC	CSAAVSGGNSNEQFF	.	TRBJ2-1	TRBV20-1	.
TGTGCCAGCAGTTTATTGGCAGTTTCGAACACCGGGGAGCTGTTTTTT	CASSLLAVSNTGELFF	.	TRBJ2-2	TRBV12-3/TRBV12-4	.
TGCAGTGCGGACCGGGACAGGGGGCTTGGCAATCAGCCCCAGCATTTT	CSADRDRGLGNQPQHF	TRBD1	TRBJ1-5	TRBV20-1	.
TGCAGTGCTAGCCCCCGGTTCGGAACGAACACTGAAGCTTTCTTT	CSASPRFGTNTEAFF	.	TRBJ1-1	TRBV20-1	few
TGTGCCAGCAGTTACCGAGGACAGGACTCATTGTTTAATGAGCAGTTCTTC	CASSYRGQDSLFNEQFF	TRBD1	TRBJ2-1	TRBV6-2/TRBV6-3	.
TGTGCCAGCCATGAGAGCGGGGGCCCCCAAGAGACCCAGTACTTC	CASHESGGPQETQYF	TRBD2	TRBJ2-5	TRBV28	.
TGTGCCAGCAGCTTAGTAGTAGCCCCCCAAGAGACCCAGTACTTC	CASSLVVAPQETQYF	.	TRBJ2-5	TRBV7-2	.
TGTGCCAGCAGTCCCGGGGTAGCCGTCGGGGAGCTGTTTTTT	CASSPGVAVGELFF	.	TRBJ2-2	TRBV12-3/TRBV12-4	few
TGTGCCAGCAGCCCGCGGGGGGCAGGTGAAGCTTTCTTT	CASSPRGAGEAFF	.	TRBJ1-1	TRBV12-3/TRBV12-4	many
TGCGCCAGCAGACTTACCGAAATCCACACCGGGGAGCTGTTTTTT	CASRLTEIHTGELFF	.	TRBJ2-2	TRBV4-1	.
TGCAGTGCTTCCCGGGACAGGGGGCAGCATTCACCCCTCCACTTT	CSASRDRGQHSPLHF	TRBD1	TRBJ1-6	TRBV20-1	.
TGTGCCAGCAGCGACGCGCTGAGTAGCACAGATACGCAGTATTTT	CASSDALSSTDTQYF	.	TRBJ2-3	TRBV7-6	many
TGCAGTGCTACCGAACTAGCGGGGATCTACGAGCAGTACTTC	CSATELAGIYEQYF	TRBD2	TRBJ2-7	TRBV20-1	many
TGTGCCAGCAGCTGGGGACAGCGGGACGAAAAACTGTTTTTT	CASSWGQRDEKLFF	TRBD1	TRBJ1-4	TRBV7-9	.
TGTGCCAGCTCACCGACAGGTCCCGGCTCCTACAATGAGCAGTTCTTC	CASSPTGPGSYNEQFF	.	TRBJ2-1	TRBV18	few
TGTGCCACCAGCACCCGGACAGGGAACACTGAAGCTTTCTTT	CATSTRTGNTEAFF	TRBD1	TRBJ1-1	TRBV15	.
TGTGCCAGCAGTTTAGGGACAGGTAGGCGCTACGAGCAGTACTTC	CASSLGTGRRYEQYF	TRBD1	TRBJ2-7	TRBV12-3/TRBV12-4	many
TGTGCCAGCAGCTTCGGGGGGCCTGACACAGATACGCAGTATTTT	CASSFGGPDTDTQYF	.	TRBJ2-3	TRBV7-8	few
TGTGCCAGCAGTTTCTCCGGGTCTCAGCAGTTCTTC	CASSFSGSQQFF	.	TRBJ2-1	TRBV12-3/TRBV12-4	many
TGCAGTGCTAGACAGGACAGGGCCCATGGCTACACCTTC	CSARQDRAHGYTF	TRBD1	TRBJ1-2	TRBV20-1	many
TGTGCCAGCAGTCCCACTACGGGGAGTGAGCAGTTCTTC	CASSPTTGSEQFF	.	TRBJ2-1	TRBV6-5	.
TGTGCCAGCAGCGCGGGGGCTCGGGCTTTCTTT	CASSAGARAFF	.	TRBJ1-1	TRBV7-2	.
TGTGCCAGCAGGTTCGCCGGGACTAGGGCCACAGATACGCAGTATTTT	CASRFAGTRATDTQYF	TRBD2	TRBJ2-3	TRBV7-2	.
TGTGCCAGCAGCGCACAGCCCAATAATTCACCCCTCCACTTT	CASSAQPNNSPLHF	.	TRBJ1-6	TRBV9	.
TGTGCCAGCAGGTCTCCCGGGACAGGGTTAGACGAGCAGTACTTC	CASRSPGTGLDEQYF	TRBD1	TRBJ2-7	TRBV5-5	many
TGTGCCAGCAGTGAAACAGGGTGGGGCACTGAAGCTTTCTTT	CASSETGWGTEAFF	.	TRBJ1-1	TRBV6-1	many
TGTGCCAGCAGCTTCGACTTGGACAAGCGGTTCTTC	CASSFDLDKRFF	.	TRBJ2-1	TRBV7-2	.
TGTGCCAGCTCAGTCGCGGCAAGCCATTTCTTT	CASSVAASHFF	.	TRBJ1-1	TRBV6-1	.
TGCGCCAGCAGCCAAGAAGGGCGCGGGGGTAATGAGCAGTTCTTC	CASSQEGRGGNEQFF	TRBD2	TRBJ2-1	TRBV4-1	few
TGCAGTGCTAGAGTGCGGTATAATTCACCCCTCCACTTT	CSARVRYNSPLHF	.	TRBJ1-6	TRBV20-1	many
TGTGCCAGCAGCTTGGCTGTTTACCTTCGTTACGGCTACACCTTC	CASSLAVYLRYGYTF	.	TRBJ1-2	TRBV5-5	few
TGTGCCAGCAGTTCCGTACCCGGGACAGGGGGCGGCTACACCTTC	CASSSVPGTGGGYTF	TRBD1	TRBJ1-2	TRBV6-5	.
TGCAGTGCTTCCTACCCGGGGGGCGGGTACCAAGAGACCCAGTACTTC	CSASYPGGGYQETQYF	.	TRBJ2-5	TRBV20-1	many
TGTGCCACCAGCAGAGGGCAGGGAGGCACAGATACGCAGTATTTT	CATSRGQGGTDTQYF	.	TRBJ2-3	TRBV15	many
TGTGCCAGCAGCTTATTCCGCGGGGGGGCGAACGAGCAGTACTTC	CASSLFRGGANEQYF	TRBD2	TRBJ2-7	TRBV11-2	.
TGTGCCAGCAGCTTGTGGAGCGGGGGGGCGGAGACCCAGTACTTC	CASSLWSGGAETQYF	TRBD2	TRBJ2-5	TRBV7-9	.
TGTGCCAGCAGCACAGGGACTTCTAGAGGGTCCACCGGGGAGCTGTTTTTT	CASSTGTSRGSTGELFF	.	TRBJ2-2	TRBV7-3	many
TGTGCCTGGAGCGGATCCTACAATGAGCAGTTCTTC	CAWSGSYNEQFF	.	TRBJ2-1	TRBV30	few
TGTGCCAGCAGTTCGTATGGGGAGTCCTACGAGCGGTACTTC	CASSSYGESYERYF	.	TRBJ2-7	TRBV27	.